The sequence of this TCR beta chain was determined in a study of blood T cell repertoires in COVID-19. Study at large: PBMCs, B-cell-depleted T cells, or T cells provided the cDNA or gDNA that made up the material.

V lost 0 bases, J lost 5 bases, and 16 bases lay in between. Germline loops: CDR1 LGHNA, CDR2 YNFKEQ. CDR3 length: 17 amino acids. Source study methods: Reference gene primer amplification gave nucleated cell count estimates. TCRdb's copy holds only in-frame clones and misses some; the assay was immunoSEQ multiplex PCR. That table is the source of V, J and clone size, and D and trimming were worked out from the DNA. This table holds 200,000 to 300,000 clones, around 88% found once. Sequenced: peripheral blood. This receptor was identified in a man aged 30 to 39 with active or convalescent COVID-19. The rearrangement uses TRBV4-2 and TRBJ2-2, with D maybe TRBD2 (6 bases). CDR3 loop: CASSQDSSSAGTGELFF. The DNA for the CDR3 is TGTGCCAGCAGCCAAGATTCTTCCAGCGCGGGGACCGGGGAGCTGTTTTTT.